This T cell receptor beta chain was sequenced for a study of T cell repertoires in cytomegalovirus infection. The table lists this clonotype with a few counts. Antigen unknown. Germline-derived CDR1 and CDR2 are MNHEY and SVGAGI. The CDR3 spans 14 residues. The V gene lost 7 bases and the J gene lost 8 bases, with 18 bases spanning the gap. A single record per CDR3 protein comes from TCRdb applying MiXCR to the reads. The sample contains under 350,000 distinct CDR3 sequences, 22% of which appear only once. This sequence joins TRBV6-5 and TRBJ1-5; tentatively, D is TRBD1 (5 bases). The TCR comes from a human donor in good health (CMV status not recorded). Some clones in this sample may be carry-over from other donors' samples. Material: cultured PBMCs, obtained from culture after CMV antigen stimulation. CDR3 in amino acids: CASTEWAGGEPQHF. In nucleotides, the CDR3 is TGTGCCAGCACTGAATGGGCAGGAGGGGAGCCCCAGCATTTT.